Each of the 5 T cell receptor beta chains below was sequenced from the same sample in a study of low-dose radiotherapy and immunotherapy resistance in tumors. Primers used for first-strand cDNA, a TRAV- and TRBV-specific set, covered both alpha and beta chains. A roughly 20-cycle PCR with a constant-region primer and V-primer adapter amplified TCRs. One entry per CDR3 protein, called by TCRdb with MiXCR from the reads. The sample has thousands of distinct CDR3 sequences, roughly 62% seen once. These receptors were taken from a human donor with advanced metastatic prostate, ovarian, gallbladder or colorectal cancer (not recorded which). This table probably holds off-target reads from a library built for another chain.

The genes are TRBV5-1 and TRBJ1-1; D gene unclear. Trimming stripped 3 bases from V and 0 bases from J, with 12 bases between. The CDR3 runs to 15 residues. CDR1 SGHRS and CDR2 YFSETQ come from the germline V gene. The CDR3 reads CASSSPDTLNTEAFF. The CDR3 region has the DNA TGCGCCAGCAGCTCTCCAGACACCTTGAACACTGAAGCTTTCTTT.

The chain couples TRBV19 to TRBJ1-2; no clear D gene. CDR1 LNHDA and CDR2 SQIVND come from the germline V gene (reference sequence). CDR3 length: 11 residues. V was clipped by 7 bases and J by 3 bases, with 6 bases between them. The CDR3 sequence: CASTADYGYTF. In nucleotides, the CDR3 is TGTGCCAGTACGGCAGACTATGGCTACACCTTC.

The chain links TRBV27 to TRBJ2-2; D is possibly TRBD1 (6 bases). Germline CDR1 MNHEY, CDR2 SMNVEV (reference sequence). V was clipped by 5 bases and J by 6 bases, with 13 bases between them. There are 14 residues in the CDR3. CDR3 in DNA: TGTGCCAGCAGTCTGGGGGCAGGATCCGGGGAGCTGTTTTTT. Its protein product is CASSLGAGSGELFF.

The chain couples TRBV6-2 or TRBV6-3 to TRBJ2-1, with a weak D call TRBD2 (5 bases). This CDR3 spans 13 amino acids. Trimming left V 7 bases short and J 9 bases short, with 16 bases between. Per germline, CDR1 MNHEY and CDR2 SVGEGT. CDR3 nucleotide sequence: TGTGCCAGCACCTCGGGGTGGGTGGGTGAGCAGTTCTTC. Its translation is CASTSGWVGEQFF.

V is TRBV28 and J is TRBJ2-1; no firm D call. Germline lookup yields CDR1 MDHEN and CDR2 SYDVKM. V was shortened by 6 bases and J by 6 bases, with 18 bases between the two germline ends. The CDR3 covers 15 residues. The CDR3 sequence is CASSRDPPGGNEQFF. The CDR3, as DNA: TGTGCCAGCAGCCGCGACCCACCCGGCGGCAATGAGCAGTTCTTC.